This note documents a single TCR beta chain sequence. Using a FACSAria, the CD4+ and CD8+ T cells were sorted from the PBMCs. The junction had 3 bases not matched to a gene; V was cut back by 7 bases and J by 3 bases. Germline V gene data show CDR1 as MNHEY and CDR2 as SVGAGI. CDR3 size: 13 residues. Isolated RNA was reverse transcribed into cDNA used as the sequencing template. Here immunoSEQ multiplex PCR was the method, and the copy in TCRdb shows in-frame clones only, minus some. The table includes 150,000 or so clones, around 50% detected once. The data derive from a study of CD8+ T cells in alopecia areata. Study in general: Tofacitinib ran for 6 to 18 months before 6 months off drug.

The source material was CD4+ T cells sorted from blood. The receptor's source is a human donor with alopecia areata. This sequence joins TRBV6-5 and TRBJ2-7; the match to TRBD1 covers 10 bases. The CDR3 protein is CASTRTGGYEQYF. The CDR3 DNA reads TGTGCCAGCACTAGGACAGGGGGCTACGAGCAGTACTTC.